This T cell receptor beta chain was captured by sequencing in a study of OX40 agonist ivuxolimab in advanced cancers. Study background: Patients were dosed intravenously with ivuxolimab at 0.01 to 10 mg/kg every 2 weeks. Notes on the study in general: CD8+ T cells (on average) carried more expanded clones than CD4+ T cells. People who partly responded at 0.1-3.0 mg/kg had some of the least clonal expansion seen.

Per germline, CDR1 SGHTA and CDR2 FQGNSA. With 4 bases removed from V and 8 bases from J, the gap between germline ends came to 20 bases. The CDR3 has 15 residues. Points on this clone: Its target is not known.

Profiled with immunoSEQ multiplex PCR; TCRdb holds only in-frame clones, not every one. This sample has roughly 25,000 clones, with 60% to 80% found just once. Autoimmune disease history or systemic immunosuppression was exclusionary. V gene TRBV7-2 combines with J gene TRBJ1-2; possibly TRBD1 for D (5 bases). This TCR was recovered from an adult with an advanced solid tumor such as melanoma, head and neck, liver or kidney cancer. The material was CD4+ or CD8+ T cells sorted from blood, obtained in a trial of the OX40 agonist ivuxolimab. CDR3 region: CASSYRIGDLGGYTF. The CDR3 DNA is TGTGCCAGCAGCTACCGTATAGGGGATCTAGGCGGCTACACCTTC.